The clone carrying this TCR beta chain showed up just once. The source of the sample is a study of blood T cell repertoires in COVID-19. This table comes from immunoSEQ multiplex PCR, and its TCRdb copy is limited to in-frame clones, with some not included. Of more than 45,000 clones detected, approximately 90% appear once; the ten largest clones hold nearly 10%. V was trimmed by 4 bases and J by 5 bases, leaving 16 bases between them. The CDR3 sequence is 15 residues long. The germline V gene encodes CDR1 SGHRS and CDR2 YFSETQ. The gene calls are TRBV5-1 and TRBJ1-5; the D gene is possibly TRBD1 (5 bases). This TCR was recovered from a woman aged 80 or older with acute or convalescent COVID-19. The sequencing input was peripheral blood. The CDR3 DNA follows: TGCGCCAGCAGCCTCAATGGGGGGGAGTATCAGCCCCAGCATTTT. Its translation is CASSLNGGEYQPQHF. The variable domain in full, completed from reference TRBV5-1 and TRBJ1-5, reads KAGVTQTPRYLIKTRGQQVTLSCSPISGHRSVSWYQQTPGQGLQFLFEYFSETQRNKGNFPGRFSGRQFSNSRSEMNVSTLELGDSALYLCASSLNGGEYQPQHFGDGTRLSIL.